These 3 T cell receptor beta chains were all obtained from the same sample, sequenced in a study. The TRBV12-4/TRBJ1-2 clonotypes were amplified using barcode primers with ligated adaptors. Each CDR3 protein is one row after TCRdb ran MiXCR on the multiplex PCR reads. The table includes over 500 distinct CDR3 sequences, 6.2% detected once. Treg sorting used a CD4+CD25+CD127-/low gate. Sequencing was performed on tumor-infiltrating Tregs sorted from the breast tumor. Every receptor here comes from a female donor with breast cancer.

This clonotype occurred many times. The V gene is TRBV12-3 or TRBV12-4, the J gene TRBJ1-2; TRBD1 matches 7 bases. With 3 bases clipped from V and 7 bases from J, the junction kept 8 bases outside the gene matches. The CDR3 has 14 amino acids. In nucleotides, the CDR3 is TGTGCCAGCAGTTTGTCCGACAGGGCGGCTGGCTACACCTTC. Amino acid sequence: CASSLSDRAAGYTF.

This clonotype ranks as medium-sized. J is TRBJ1-2 and V is TRBV12-3 or TRBV12-4, with 7 bases matching TRBD1. V dropped 5 bases and J dropped 7; count of bases not matched to a gene: 4. The CDR3 is made up of 12 amino acids. The CDR3 protein is CASSNYRGGYTF. CDR3 nucleotides: TGTGCCAGCAGTAACTACAGGGGTGGCTACACCTTC.

This clonotype is termed medium-sized (0.01 to 0.1%). The rearrangement uses TRBV12-3 or TRBV12-4 and TRBJ1-2; TRBD1 matches 7 bases. J gave up 4 bases and V 7 bases, and 9 bases lay outside the gene matches. This CDR3 is built from 14 residues. The CDR3 sequence: CASTGLTGSYGYTF. In nucleotides, the CDR3 is TGTGCCAGCACCGGATTGACAGGGTCCTATGGCTACACCTTC.